A selection of T cell receptor beta chains follows, all from one sample in a study of cytomegalovirus exposure and HLA in healthy donors. TCRdb's copy holds only in-frame clones and misses some; the assay was immunoSEQ multiplex PCR. The table records about 160,000 clones, nearly 90% of them present only once. Sequencing was carried out using PBMCs. All receptors derive from a man in his late teens or twenties in good health and CMV-seropositive. CDR3s include the opening cysteine and the closing phenylalanine or tryptophan. Each record gives: clone size, V gene, D gene, J gene, CDR3 DNA, CDR3 protein. The D gene is left open where the match is weak. A row's size may be missing; if present it is once, few, many or a size class.

-	TRBV7-2	-	TRBJ1-1	TGTGCCAGCAGCTTAGTTCGGGACAATGACGCTTTCTTT	CASSLVRDNDAFF
-	TRBV18	TRBD2	TRBJ2-5	TGTGCCAGCTCACCCGCTAGCGGGAGAGAGACCCAGTACTTC	CASSPASGRETQYF
-	TRBV6-1	TRBD2	TRBJ2-3	TGTGCCCCGGGGAGTAGCGGGTTAGATACGCAGTATTTT	CAPGSSGLDTQYF
-	TRBV11-2	-	TRBJ1-1	TGTGCCAGCAGCCCTACAGGAAACACTGAAGCTTTCTTT	CASSPTGNTEAFF
-	TRBV30	TRBD1	TRBJ2-3	TGTGCCTGGAAAGGGGGCCACACAGATACGCAGTATTTT	CAWKGGHTDTQYF
-	TRBV4-1	TRBD2	TRBJ2-5	TGCGCCAGCAGCCAAGGTCCGGGGGGTGAGGAGACCCAGTACTTC	CASSQGPGGEETQYF
-	TRBV11-1	TRBD1	TRBJ2-3	TGTGCCAGCAGCTTCGACAGGGTTCAGCCGCAGTATTTT	CASSFDRVQPQYF
-	TRBV6-1	-	TRBJ1-2	TGTGCCAGCAGTGAACCCACTAATAACAGGGCGAACTATGGCTACACCTTC	CASSEPTNNRANYGYTF
-	TRBV11-3	-	TRBJ2-5	TGTGCCAGCAGCTCCCCAGTCCAAGAGACCCAGTACTTC	CASSSPVQETQYF
-	TRBV6-5	TRBD1	TRBJ1-5	TGTGCCAGCAAAGCCTCGGACAGGGGCGGTCAGCCCCAGCATTTT	CASKASDRGGQPQHF
once	TRBV20-1	-	TRBJ2-7	TGCGGACGACAGGTCTACGAGCAGTACTTC	CGRQVYEQYF
-	TRBV6-1	-	TRBJ1-1	TGTGCCAGCCCTAAGGGCAGGGATTTAGAAGCTTTCTTT	CASPKGRDLEAFF
-	TRBV9	TRBD2	TRBJ2-3	TGTGCCAGCAGCGTAGAGGGAGGAAGCGGGAGGGTCTCAGATACGCAGTATTTT	CASSVEGGSGRVSDTQYF
once	TRBV2	-	TRBJ2-7	TGTGCCAGCAGACCATCCGGGCCGCGGGACGAGCAGTACTTC	CASRPSGPRDEQYF
-	TRBV6-4	-	TRBJ2-6	TGTGCCAGCAGTGACTCTCTATCTGGGGCCAACGTCCTGACTTTC	CASSDSLSGANVLTF
once	TRBV6-5	-	TRBJ1-4	TGTGCCAGCAGGGGACTTGCAACTAATGAAAAACTGTTTTTT	CASRGLATNEKLFF
-	TRBV7-9	TRBD1	TRBJ1-2	TGTGCCAGCAGCTCACAGAAGAAGACAGGGCTTAACTATGGCTACACCTTC	CASSSQKKTGLNYGYTF
-	TRBV19	-	TRBJ2-7	TGTGCCTCGGCGGAGGGGTTATCAACCTTTAAGCAGTACTTC	CASAEGLSTFKQYF
-	TRBV6-1	TRBD1	TRBJ2-7	TGTGCCAGCACCATTTCGGGACAGGGGATGTACGAGCAGTACTTC	CASTISGQGMYEQYF
-	TRBV29-1	TRBD1	TRBJ2-7	TGCAGCGTTGGAACCGGGACAGGGTTCGAGCAGTACTTC	CSVGTGTGFEQYF
-	TRBV2	-	TRBJ2-3	TGTGCCAGCAGTGAACTGCGGAATACGCAGTATTTT	CASSELRNTQYF
-	TRBV6-1	TRBD1	TRBJ2-2	TGTGCCAGCAGTGCGCTCATTTCTCGGACAGGGGCGCAAACCGGGGAGCTGTTTTTT	CASSALISRTGAQTGELFF
once	TRBV27	TRBD2	TRBJ2-7	TGTGCCAGCAGTTTCCGAGCGGGGTTCTACGAGCAGTACTTC	CASSFRAGFYEQYF